These T cell receptor beta chains were read from a single sample in a study of CD8 T cells in Susac syndrome. TCRdb recomputed calls from the immunoSEQ multiplex PCR reads with MiXCR, one row per CDR3 protein. The sample yields approximately 150,000 distinct CDR3 sequences, approximately 93% seen once. Source material: CD4+ T cells from PBMCs. Receptors originate from a human donor with multiple sclerosis. Each CDR3 is given with its conserved first and last residue. The D gene is left open where the match is weak. A clone size is listed for some rows: how often the clone was seen (once, few, many), or a class if it is expanded.

TRBV18,-,TRBJ1-1,-,TGTGCCAGCTCACCTCTTAACCGGGATGGCGCTGAAGCTTTCTTT,CASSPLNRDGAEAFF
TRBV20-1,-,TRBJ2-5,-,TGCAGTGCTAGGACCCGCAGGGTACCCCAAGAGACCCAGTACTTC,CSARTRRVPQETQYF
TRBV3-1,once,TRBJ2-3,TRBD2,TGTGCCAGCAATATAGCGGGAGTAGATGCAGATACGCAGTATTTT,CASNIAGVDADTQYF
TRBV30,-,TRBJ2-1,-,TGTGCCTGGAGACCCCTACAGGGACTGGCGGGTGAGCAGTTCTTC,CAWRPLQGLAGEQFF
TRBV5-1,-,TRBJ1-2,TRBD1,TGCGCCAGCAGCTCCCAGGGGGCTAACTATGGCTACACCTTC,CASSSQGANYGYTF
TRBV7-9,-,TRBJ1-1,-,TGTGCCAGCGACCAAGGGGGGAGGACTGAAGCTTTCTTT,CASDQGGRTEAFF
TRBV29-1,-,TRBJ1-1,-,TGCAGCGTTGCGGGGGGGCGAGGAACTGAAGCTTTCTTT,CSVAGGRGTEAFF
TRBV2,-,TRBJ2-7,TRBD1,TGTGCCAGCAGATTACCGACCGGGACAGGGAACTACGAGCAGTACTTC,CASRLPTGTGNYEQYF
TRBV3-1,-,TRBJ2-1,-,TGTGCCAGCAGCGGCAGGGGGCAGTTCTTC,CASSGRGQFF
TRBV7-2,-,TRBJ2-3,TRBD2,TGTGCCAGCAGCGCTGTGGGGGGGAGTGGCACAGATACGCAGTATTTT,CASSAVGGSGTDTQYF
TRBV15,-,TRBJ1-2,-,TGTGCCACCAGCCCCCGGGCGCCGTATGGCTACACCTTC,CATSPRAPYGYTF
TRBV12-3/TRBV12-4,-,TRBJ1-1,TRBD1,TGTGCCAGCGGAAAGACAGGGATTGACACTGAAGCTTTCTTT,CASGKTGIDTEAFF
TRBV23-1,-,TRBJ1-1,-,TGCGCCAGGGACGCTGAAGCTTTCTTT,CARDAEAFF
TRBV9,-,TRBJ2-2,TRBD2,TGTGCCAGCACCTGGGGGGAGGGGAACACCGGGGAGCTGTTTTTT,CASTWGEGNTGELFF
TRBV5-1,-,TRBJ2-6,-,TGCGCCAGCAGATGGACTGCATCGACTGGGGCCAACGTCCTGACTTTC,CASRWTASTGANVLTF
TRBV30,-,TRBJ2-7,-,TGTGCCTGGACCCATCAGGGTTACGAGCAGTACTTC,CAWTHQGYEQYF
TRBV3-1,-,TRBJ1-5,-,TGTGCCAGCAGCCAGGCCTGGGGTCAGCCCCAGCATTTT,CASSQAWGQPQHF
TRBV6-5,-,TRBJ2-7,TRBD2,TGTGCCAGCAGGAGCGGGGCGACCTACGAGCAGTACTTC,CASRSGATYEQYF
TRBV13,-,TRBJ2-5,TRBD2,TGTGCCAGCAGGCAGCGGGAGGTATACCAAGAGACCCAGTACTTC,CASRQREVYQETQYF
TRBV28,-,TRBJ1-1,-,TGTGCCAGCAGTTTTCCTCTCCGGGGGAAGAACACTGAAGCTTTCTTT,CASSFPLRGKNTEAFF
TRBV4-3,-,TRBJ2-1,-,TGCGCCAGCAGCCAAGATGTTTACTCTTACAATGAGCAGTTCTTC,CASSQDVYSYNEQFF
TRBV4-2,-,TRBJ2-7,TRBD1,TGTGCCAGCAGCCAGACGGGACAGGGAGCCGGCGAGCAGTACTTC,CASSQTGQGAGEQYF
TRBV7-9,-,TRBJ1-4,-,TGTGCCAGCAGCTTAGATTTCGGTCCTAATGAAAAACTGTTTTTT,CASSLDFGPNEKLFF
TRBV27,-,TRBJ1-2,TRBD1,TGTGCCAGCAGTCAGAAGACAGGGAGCGGCTACACCTTC,CASSQKTGSGYTF
TRBV11-2,-,TRBJ1-1,-,TGTGCCAGCAGAGTGATTGTAAGGGGTGAAGCTTTCTTT,CASRVIVRGEAFF
TRBV4-1,few,TRBJ1-2,TRBD1,TGCGCCAGCAGCCATGGGGCAGGGGGCGGCAGGAGGTATGGCTACACCTTC,CASSHGAGGGRRYGYTF
TRBV6-1,few,TRBJ1-2,-,TGTGCCAGCAGTTCCAACAGGGATGGCTACACCTTC,CASSSNRDGYTF
TRBV30,-,TRBJ2-7,TRBD1,TGTGCCTGGACTTTCCTGGACAGGGGCGAGCAGTACTTC,CAWTFLDRGEQYF
TRBV10-1,-,TRBJ2-1,TRBD2,TGCGCCAGCACTAGGGAGGCTAGCGGGAGGCCCCACAATGAGCAGTTCTTC,CASTREASGRPHNEQFF
TRBV6-5,few,TRBJ2-7,-,TGTGCCAGCAGTTACTACGGAAGAAACTACGAGCAGTACTTC,CASSYYGRNYEQYF
TRBV18,few,TRBJ2-1,-,TGTGCCAGCTCACTAAGTGGTAATGAGCAGTTCTTC,CASSLSGNEQFF
TRBV5-1,-,TRBJ1-2,TRBD1,TGCGCCAGCAGCCGATTCGGACAGGGCTATGGCTACACCTTC,CASSRFGQGYGYTF
TRBV30,-,TRBJ1-2,TRBD1,TGTGCCTGGAAGAATCCCAGGACAGGGGCCTATGGCTACACCTTC,CAWKNPRTGAYGYTF
TRBV5-1,-,TRBJ2-7,TRBD1,TGCGCCAGCAGCTCCGGTTGGACAGGGGGATCAGGCGAGCAGTACTTC,CASSSGWTGGSGEQYF
TRBV3-1,-,TRBJ1-2,-,TGTGCCAGCAGCCAAAGGACAGCTAACTATGGCTACACCTTC,CASSQRTANYGYTF
TRBV18,-,TRBJ2-7,-,TGTGCCAGCTCCCGAGTTGCGGGCCAGAGCTCCTACGAGCAGTACTTC,CASSRVAGQSSYEQYF
TRBV7-9,-,TRBJ1-5,-,TGTGCCAGCAGCCTTCGCGGGGGAACGGGTCAGCCCCAGCATTTT,CASSLRGGTGQPQHF
TRBV5-6,-,TRBJ2-5,-,TGTGCCAGCAGCTTTATCGCGCAAGAGACCCAGTACTTC,CASSFIAQETQYF
TRBV12-3/TRBV12-4,-,TRBJ2-5,-,TGTGCCAGCATAAGGAGCACCCAAGAGACCCAGTACTTC,CASIRSTQETQYF
TRBV28,-,TRBJ2-5,TRBD1,TGTGCCAGCAGCGGGACAGGGGGCGGCTTCGGAGAGACCCAGTACTTC,CASSGTGGGFGETQYF
TRBV10-3,-,TRBJ2-2,TRBD2,TGTGCTTCCGCCGGGACTAGCGGTAGCGGGGAGCTGTTTTTT,CASAGTSGSGELFF
TRBV20-1,-,TRBJ2-7,TRBD2,TGCAGTGCTACCCAAGGGGCTAGCGGGAGGGCCAACGAGCAGTACTTC,CSATQGASGRANEQYF
TRBV30,-,TRBJ1-1,-,TGTGCCTGGAGTGTTCCGTCCCCGATTGGTGAAGCTTTCTTT,CAWSVPSPIGEAFF
TRBV18,-,TRBJ2-3,-,TGTGCCAGCTTGGAAGGGGATACGCAGTATTTT,CASLEGDTQYF
TRBV25-1,-,TRBJ1-1,TRBD1,TGTGCCAGCAGTCGCGGGACAGGGAACACTGAAGCTTTCTTT,CASSRGTGNTEAFF
TRBV3-1,few,TRBJ1-5,TRBD1,TGTGCCAGCAGCCATTCCGGACAGGGGAACCAGCCCCAGCATTTT,CASSHSGQGNQPQHF
TRBV6-5,-,TRBJ2-1,-,TGTGCCAGCAGTTATTTAGCCGAGCAGTTCTTC,CASSYLAEQFF
TRBV28,-,TRBJ2-7,-,TGTGCCAGTTCACAGCTTACCTACGAGCAGTACTTC,CASSQLTYEQYF
TRBV2,-,TRBJ2-6,-,TGTGCCAGCAAACGAGGGCCCGGATCTGGGGCCAACGTCCTGACTTTC,CASKRGPGSGANVLTF
TRBV28,-,TRBJ1-5,-,TGTGCCAGCAGCCCTTTGAATCAGCCCCAGCATTTT,CASSPLNQPQHF
TRBV7-3,-,TRBJ2-1,-,TGTGCCAGCAGTTCAAGCGGAGCCTACAATGAGCAGTTCTTC,CASSSSGAYNEQFF
TRBV15,-,TRBJ2-3,TRBD1,TGTGCCACCAGCAGAGGGGACAGGGACACAGATACGCAGTATTTT,CATSRGDRDTDTQYF
TRBV7-3,-,TRBJ1-1,TRBD1,TGTGCCAGCAGCACCCAGGGGGCGAACACTGAAGCTTTCTTT,CASSTQGANTEAFF
TRBV30,-,TRBJ2-5,-,TGTGCCTGGGGGGCAGGTGAGACCCAGTACTTC,CAWGAGETQYF
TRBV3-1,-,TRBJ1-2,-,TGTGCCAGCAGCCAGAGCCAGGGTGGCTACACCTTC,CASSQSQGGYTF
TRBV4-2,-,TRBJ1-1,TRBD1,TGTGCCAGCAGCCAAGAGACAGGGGATGGAAACACTGAAGCTTTCTTT,CASSQETGDGNTEAFF
TRBV4-1,-,TRBJ2-7,TRBD1,TGCGCCAGCAGCCAAGGCGGCAAAGGACAGGGCTACGAGCAGTACTTC,CASSQGGKGQGYEQYF
TRBV10-3,-,TRBJ2-1,-,TGTGCCATCAGTGAGTCAGGGATTGAGCAGTTCTTC,CAISESGIEQFF
TRBV7-2,-,TRBJ2-4,TRBD2,TGTGCCAGCAGCTCCAGGACTAGCGCCAAAAACATTCAGTACTTC,CASSSRTSAKNIQYF
TRBV7-9,-,TRBJ2-5,-,TGTGCCAGCAGCACGGCCGGCCGGGGGGAGACCCAGTACTTC,CASSTAGRGETQYF